This note documents a single TCR beta chain sequence. Its target is not known. This entry comes from a study of T cell responses to AZD1222 COVID-19 vaccine. Study summary: Second doses were pooled across both intervals (about 4 or about 12 weeks).

Study conclusions and caveats: Spike as a whole was targeted by vaccine-associated CD4 TCRs, dominant at 160-218 and 743-854. The donor cohort was predominantly white British with a female majority, and clonal diversity may have been underestimated.

Using immunoSEQ multiplex PCR, the repertoire was profiled, and TCRdb retains in-frame clones only, with some absent. The sample includes 240,000 or so clones, 85% to 95% of them seen just once. The sequencing used peripheral blood, collected on day 0 of AZD1222 vaccination. The sequence came from an adult in good health.

In DNA, the CDR3 is TGTGCCAGCAGCCCCACAGGGGGCCTCCGGAACGAGCAGTACTTC. This translates into CASSPTGGLRNEQYF. The gene calls are TRBV7-8 and TRBJ2-7, with TRBD1 matching over 9 bases. The CDR3 length is 15 residues. V dropped 5 bases and J dropped 5; count of bases not matched to a gene: 10. Germline loops: CDR1 SGHVS, CDR2 FQNEAQ.